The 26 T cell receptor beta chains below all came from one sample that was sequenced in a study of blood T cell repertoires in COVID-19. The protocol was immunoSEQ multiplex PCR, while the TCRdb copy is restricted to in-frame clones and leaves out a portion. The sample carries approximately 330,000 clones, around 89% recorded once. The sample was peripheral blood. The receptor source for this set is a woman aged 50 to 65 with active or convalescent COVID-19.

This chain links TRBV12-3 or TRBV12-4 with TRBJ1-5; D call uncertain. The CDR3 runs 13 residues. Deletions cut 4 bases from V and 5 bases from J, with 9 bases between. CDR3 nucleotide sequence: TGTGCCAGCAGTTCTAGGTTTGATCAGCCCCAGCATTTT. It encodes CASSSRFDQPQHF.

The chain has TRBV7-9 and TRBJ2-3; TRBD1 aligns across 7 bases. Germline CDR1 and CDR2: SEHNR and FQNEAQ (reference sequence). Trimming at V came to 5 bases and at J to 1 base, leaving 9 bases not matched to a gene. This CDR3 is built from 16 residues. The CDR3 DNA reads TGTGCCAGCAGCCCCTTGACAGGGTGGGGCACAGATACGCAGTATTTT. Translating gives CASSPLTGWGTDTQYF.

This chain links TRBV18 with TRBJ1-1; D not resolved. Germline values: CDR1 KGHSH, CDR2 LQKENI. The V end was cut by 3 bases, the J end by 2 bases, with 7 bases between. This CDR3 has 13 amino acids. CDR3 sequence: CASSPGPNTEAFF. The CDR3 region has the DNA TGTGCCAGCTCACCGGGCCCAAACACTGAAGCTTTCTTT. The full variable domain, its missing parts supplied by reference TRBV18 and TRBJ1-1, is NAGVMQNPRHLVRRRGQEARLRCSPMKGHSHVYWYRQLPEEGLKFMVYLQKENIIDESGMPKERFSAEFPKEGPSILRIQQVVRGDSAAYFCASSPGPNTEAFFGQGTRLTVV.

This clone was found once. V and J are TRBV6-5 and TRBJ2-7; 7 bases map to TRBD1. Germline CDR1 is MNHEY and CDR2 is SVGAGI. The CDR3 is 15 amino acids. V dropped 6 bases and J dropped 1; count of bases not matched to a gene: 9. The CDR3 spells CASSRQGQSSYEQYF. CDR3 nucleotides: TGTGCCAGCAGCCGACAGGGCCAGTCGTCCTACGAGCAGTACTTC.

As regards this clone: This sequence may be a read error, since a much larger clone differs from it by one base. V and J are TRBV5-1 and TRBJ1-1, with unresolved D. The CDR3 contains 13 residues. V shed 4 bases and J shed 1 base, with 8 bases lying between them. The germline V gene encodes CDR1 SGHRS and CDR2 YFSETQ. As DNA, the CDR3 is TGCGCCAGCAGCGTCGAGTCGAACACTGAAGCTTTCTTT. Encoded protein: CASSVESNTEAFF. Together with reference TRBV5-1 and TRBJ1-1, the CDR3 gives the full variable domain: KAGVTQTPRYLIKTRGQQVTLSCSPISGHRSVSWYQQTPGQGLQFLFEYFSETQRNKGNFPGRFSGRQFSNSRSEMNVSTLELGDSALYLCASSVESNTEAFFGQGTRLTVV.

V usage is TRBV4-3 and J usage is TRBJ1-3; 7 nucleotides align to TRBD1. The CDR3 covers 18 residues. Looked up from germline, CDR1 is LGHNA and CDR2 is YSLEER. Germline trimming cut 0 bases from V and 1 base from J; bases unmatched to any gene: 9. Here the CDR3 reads CASSQEVPGGTSGNTIYF. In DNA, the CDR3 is TGCGCCAGCAGCCAAGAGGTCCCAGGGGGAACGTCTGGAAACACCATATATTTT.

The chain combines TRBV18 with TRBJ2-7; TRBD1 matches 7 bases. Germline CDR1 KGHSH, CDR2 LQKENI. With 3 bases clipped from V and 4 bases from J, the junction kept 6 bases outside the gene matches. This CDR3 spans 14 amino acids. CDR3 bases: TGTGCCAGCTCACCCCGACAGGGTGATTACGAGCAGTACTTC. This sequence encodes CASSPRQGDYEQYF.

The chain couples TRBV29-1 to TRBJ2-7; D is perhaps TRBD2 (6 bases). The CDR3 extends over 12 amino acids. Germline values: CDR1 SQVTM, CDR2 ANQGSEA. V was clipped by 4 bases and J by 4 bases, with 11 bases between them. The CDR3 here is CSVGDSGYEQYF. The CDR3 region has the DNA TGCAGCGTTGGGGACTCTGGTTACGAGCAGTACTTC.

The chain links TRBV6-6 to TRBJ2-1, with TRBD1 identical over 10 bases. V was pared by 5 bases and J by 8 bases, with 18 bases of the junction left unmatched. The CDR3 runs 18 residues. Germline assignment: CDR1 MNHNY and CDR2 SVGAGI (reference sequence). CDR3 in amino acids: CASSRYRDRGRRGDEQFF. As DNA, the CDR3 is TGTGCCAGCAGTCGATATCGAGACAGGGGGCGCAGGGGCGATGAGCAGTTCTTC.

The CDR3: CASSLVSLADTQYF. The CDR3 nucleotides are TGTGCCAGCAGCTTGGTGTCCCTAGCAGATACGCAGTATTTT. The J gene is TRBJ2-3, the V gene TRBV5-8; no firm D call. This CDR3 region has 14 residues. Looked up from germline, CDR1 is SGHTS and CDR2 is YDEGEE. V was shortened by 0 bases and J by 4 bases, with 9 bases between the two germline ends.

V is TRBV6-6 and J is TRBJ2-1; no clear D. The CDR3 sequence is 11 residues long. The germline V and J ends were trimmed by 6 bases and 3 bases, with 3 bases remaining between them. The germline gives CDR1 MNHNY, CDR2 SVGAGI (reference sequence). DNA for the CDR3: TGTGCCAGCAGACTCTACAATGAGCAGTTCTTC. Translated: CASRLYNEQFF.

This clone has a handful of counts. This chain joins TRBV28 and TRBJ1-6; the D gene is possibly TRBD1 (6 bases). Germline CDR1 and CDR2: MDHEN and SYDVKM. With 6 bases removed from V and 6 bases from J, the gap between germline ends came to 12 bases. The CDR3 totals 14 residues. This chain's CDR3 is CASSPQGINSPLHF. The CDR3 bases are TGTGCCAGCAGCCCACAGGGTATTAATTCACCCCTCCACTTT.

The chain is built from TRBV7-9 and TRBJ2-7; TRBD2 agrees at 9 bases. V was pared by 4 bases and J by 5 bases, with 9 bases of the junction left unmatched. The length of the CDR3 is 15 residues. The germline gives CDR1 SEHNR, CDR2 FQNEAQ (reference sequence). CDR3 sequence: CASSSTSGRIHEQYF. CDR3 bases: TGTGCCAGCAGCTCCACAAGCGGGAGGATCCACGAGCAGTACTTC.

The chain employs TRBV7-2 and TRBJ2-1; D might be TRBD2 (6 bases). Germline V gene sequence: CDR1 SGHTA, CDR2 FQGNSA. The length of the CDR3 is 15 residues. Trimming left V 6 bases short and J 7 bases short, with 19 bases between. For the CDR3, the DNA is TGTGCCAGCAGTCGCGGGAATAACCCGGGGAATGAGCAGTTCTTC. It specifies CASSRGNNPGNEQFF.

CDR3 sequence: CASSPPQGTILNTEAFF. The CDR3 DNA sequence: TGTGCCAGCAGTCCCCCCCAAGGGACAATCTTGAACACTGAAGCTTTCTTT. This chain links TRBV5-4 with TRBJ1-1, with D possibly being TRBD1 (6 bases). Germline CDR1 and CDR2: SGHNT and YYREEE (reference sequence). This CDR3 has 17 amino acids. Trimming shortened V by 5 bases and J by 0 bases, and 20 bases separated the two germline ends.

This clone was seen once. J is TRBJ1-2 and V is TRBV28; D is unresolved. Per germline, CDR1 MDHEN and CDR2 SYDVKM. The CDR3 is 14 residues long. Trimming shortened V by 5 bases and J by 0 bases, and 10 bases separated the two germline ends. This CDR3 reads CASSPTESNYGYTF. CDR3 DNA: TGTGCCAGCAGTCCCACAGAGTCTAACTATGGCTACACCTTC.

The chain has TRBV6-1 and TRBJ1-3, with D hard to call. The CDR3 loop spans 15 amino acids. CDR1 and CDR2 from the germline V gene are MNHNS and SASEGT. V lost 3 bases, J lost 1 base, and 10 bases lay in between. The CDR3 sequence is CASSDQANSGNTIYF. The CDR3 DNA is TGTGCCAGCAGTGACCAGGCTAATTCTGGAAACACCATATATTTT.

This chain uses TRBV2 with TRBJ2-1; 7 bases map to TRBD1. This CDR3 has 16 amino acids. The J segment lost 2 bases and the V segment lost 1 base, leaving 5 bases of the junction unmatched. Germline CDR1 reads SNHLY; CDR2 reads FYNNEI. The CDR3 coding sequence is TGTGCCAGCAGTGAAGGACGTCAGGGGGCCTACAATGAGCAGTTCTTC. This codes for CASSEGRQGAYNEQFF.

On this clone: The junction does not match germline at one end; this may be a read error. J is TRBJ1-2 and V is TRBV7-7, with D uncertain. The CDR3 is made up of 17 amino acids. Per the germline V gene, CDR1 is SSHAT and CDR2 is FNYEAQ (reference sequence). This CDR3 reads CASSLMRNLLEDYGYTF. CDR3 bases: TGTGCTAGCAGCTTAATGCGAAACCTCTTAGAGGACTATGGCTACACCTTC.

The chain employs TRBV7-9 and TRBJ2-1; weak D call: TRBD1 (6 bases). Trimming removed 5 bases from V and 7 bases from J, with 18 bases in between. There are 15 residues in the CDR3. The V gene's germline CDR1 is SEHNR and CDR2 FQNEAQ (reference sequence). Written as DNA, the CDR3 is TGTGCCAGCAGCCCCAACAGGGTTGGGTTAAATGAGCAGTTCTTC. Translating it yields CASSPNRVGLNEQFF.

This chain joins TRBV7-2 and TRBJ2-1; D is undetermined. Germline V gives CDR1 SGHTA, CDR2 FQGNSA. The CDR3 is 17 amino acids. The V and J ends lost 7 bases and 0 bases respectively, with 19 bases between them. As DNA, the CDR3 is TGTGCCAGCATCCCATCTCGACACCCCAGCTCCTACAATGAGCAGTTCTTC. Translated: CASIPSRHPSSYNEQFF.

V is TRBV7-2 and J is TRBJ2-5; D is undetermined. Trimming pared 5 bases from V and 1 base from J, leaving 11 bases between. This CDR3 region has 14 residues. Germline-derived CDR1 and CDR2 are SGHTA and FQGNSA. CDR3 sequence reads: CASSPYSLQETQYF. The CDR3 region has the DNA TGTGCCAGCAGCCCCTACAGCCTCCAAGAGACCCAGTACTTC.

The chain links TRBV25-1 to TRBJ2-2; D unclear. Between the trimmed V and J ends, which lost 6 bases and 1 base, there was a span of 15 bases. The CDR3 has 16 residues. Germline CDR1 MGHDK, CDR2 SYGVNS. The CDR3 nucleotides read TGTGCCAGCAGCGAAGCACGTCAGATGAACACCGGGGAGCTGTTTTTT. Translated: CASSEARQMNTGELFF.

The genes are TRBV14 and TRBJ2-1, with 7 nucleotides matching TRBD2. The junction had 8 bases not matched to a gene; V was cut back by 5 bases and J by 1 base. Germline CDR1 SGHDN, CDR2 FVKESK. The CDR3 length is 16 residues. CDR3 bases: TGTGCCAGCAGCAAAGGACTAGTTTTGTCCTACAATGAGCAGTTCTTC. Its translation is CASSKGLVLSYNEQFF.

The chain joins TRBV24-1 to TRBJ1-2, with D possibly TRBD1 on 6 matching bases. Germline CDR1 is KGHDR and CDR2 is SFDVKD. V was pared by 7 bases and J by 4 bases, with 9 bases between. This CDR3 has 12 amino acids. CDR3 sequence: CATSQGFYGYTF. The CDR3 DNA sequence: TGTGCCACCAGCCAGGGGTTCTATGGCTACACCTTC.

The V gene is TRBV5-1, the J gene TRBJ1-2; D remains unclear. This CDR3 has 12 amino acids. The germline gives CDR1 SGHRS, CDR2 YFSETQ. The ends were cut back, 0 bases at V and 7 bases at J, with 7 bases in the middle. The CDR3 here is CASSLGGAGYTF. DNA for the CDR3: TGCGCCAGCAGCTTGGGGGGAGCTGGCTACACCTTC.